The sequence of this TCR beta chain was determined in a study of T cell changes during pregnancy in multiple sclerosis (dated by TCRdb to 2018 to 2020). Regarding the study in general: In women with multiple sclerosis, the researchers looked at how the T cell repertoire shifted as pregnancy progressed.

The method behind the library was the immunoSEQ multiplex PCR assay. Drawn from immuneACCESS, this table holds only the in-frame rearrangements with V and J called that TCRdb kept. Clones are partly lost; checked studies trace under half to an unresolved V gene and leave the rest unexplained. The sample contains 58,000 or so clones, about 93% of them found a single time. The ten most abundant clones make up 0.45% to 0.5% of the sample. To note about this clone: This clone's antigen is unknown. No much larger clone exists at a distance of one base, and base qualities are not known.

V has 5 bases trimmed and J has 4 bases trimmed; junction bases matching no gene number 10. As encoded in the germline V gene, CDR1 is SGHVS while CDR2 is FNYEAQ. The CDR3 runs 15 amino acids, cysteine and phenylalanine included. The only DNA kept is the CDR3, 45 bases in frame from the first base. The V and J segments used are TRBV7-6 and TRBJ1-2, with TRBD1 identical over 7 junction bases. The sequenced sample was CD4+ T cells from peripheral blood mononuclear cells, obtained in the third trimester of pregnancy. This receptor was identified in a female donor with multiple sclerosis, enrolled in a pregnancy study. The bases read TGTGCCAGCAGCCCAGAAGGGGGCCCACTCTATGGCTACACCTTC. It translates as CASSPEGGPLYGYTF.